The clone carrying this TCR beta chain is a singleton in its sample. Antigen unknown. Germline loops: CDR1 LGHNA, CDR2 YNFKEQ. After removal of 1 base from V and 4 bases from J, the junction contained 6 bases not matched to a gene. The CDR3 contains 15 residues. These data belong to a study of shared clonotypes between healthy human individuals. At the level of the study: Per donor, three plates held CD4 naive cells, three held CD4 memory, two held CD8 naive and one held CD8 memory. General study findings and limits: Relative to clonotypes present in all four donors, those not shared had lower generation probabilities. Investigators expected sequencing depth to affect clonotype sharing among donors.

Using 200 ng DNA, some 30,000 T cell genomes, the sorted-subset replicate PCRs were run. TCRdb's copy holds only in-frame clones and misses some; the assay was immunoSEQ multiplex PCR. The sample contains 110,000 or so clones, around 68% of which appear only once. This chain links TRBV4-2 with TRBJ2-7, with TRBD2 identical over 8 bases. The clonotype was recovered from a woman under 40 in good health. Source material: memory CD8+ T cells sorted from blood. Sample subset: CD45RO+ cells pooled with CCR7-negative TemRA cells. CDR3 protein: CASSQAGSGSYEQYF. The DNA of the CDR3 is TGTGCCAGCAGCCAAGCGGGAAGCGGGAGTTACGAGCAGTACTTC.